This T cell receptor (beta chain) comes out of a study of human T cells and chemical hapten exposure (dated by TCRdb to the early 2020s). Study-level background: The libraries were sequenced as a pool, and the TCR yield per sample differed mostly because of small variations in library volumes within the pool. This study followed changes in the peripheral blood TCR repertoire in vivo during primary and secondary sensitization of alopecia patients to the hapten diphenylcyclopropenone (DPC). From each blood RNA sample, both TCR alpha and TCR beta chains were sequenced. Results the study describes overall, beyond this receptor: Repeated subsampling changed both the strength of the expansion versus patch-test correlation and the threshold at which that correlation became significant. DPC sensitization did not change how many TCRs were above 1 in 1000 frequency, and no evidence was found of alterations in global repertoire structure.

In light of the paper, this sample's time point label describes: healthy volunteer bleed at 2 weeks. Total RNA was extracted from unfractionated whole blood that had been collected in Tempus Blood RNA tubes. Roughly 5 healthy volunteers served as TCR sequencing controls and were bled at day 0, 2 weeks and 6 weeks. Library preparation was by RACE. Reads for this sample came from a NextSeq 500. Library preparation attached unique molecular identifiers to individual cDNA molecules for quantitative, reproducible TCR counting. Per the original workflow: A median of around 96,000 TCRs per sample was observed, with a range of 23,224 to 690,600. V, J and CDR3 annotation of the TCR reads was carried out using the Decombinator software suite. Every sample was subsampled to the same number of TCRs (28,000) for the PS versus PT1 abundance plots. TCRs were defined as expanded if absent before sensitization and observed at least eight times at the 2-week time point. The public reads were reanalyzed by TCRdb: fastp trimming at Q25, MiXCR alignment, in-frame beta chains only. Merged by CDR3 protein, the rows form single entries marked with the most common genes and DNA. The V and J calls reflect TCRdb's pipeline rather than the authors' work. This sample gives 130,000 or so distinct CDR3 sequences in total; about 9.4% of them show up just once. Roughly 1.6% of the sample rests with the top ten.

Measured from the cysteine to the phenylalanine, the CDR3 is 13 residues long. Only CDR3 DNA is held: 39 bases, read in frame from base 1. Per the germline V gene (reference sequence), MNHEY is the CDR1 and SMNVEV is the CDR2. Deletion took 4 bases off V and 3 bases off J, with a span of 10 bases between the germline ends. Remarks on this clonotype: There is no known antigen for this receptor. Base quality data are lacking; no much larger clone is found one base away.

This sequence was found in a male donor in good health. Some clones in this sample may be carry-over from other donors' samples. This sequence uses TRBV27 and TRBJ2-7; possibly the D gene is TRBD2, per 6 matching bases. Material for sequencing was whole blood. The base sequence is TGTGCCAGCAGTTGGGCGCGGGGCTACGAGCAGTACTTC. Translated, this is CASSWARGYEQYF.